The next 19 T cell receptor beta chains were all read from a single sample in a study of blood T cell repertoires in COVID-19. Repertoires were generated with immunoSEQ multiplex PCR, while TCRdb's copy carries only in-frame clones and drops some. The table shows around 6,700 clones, with 80% to 90% occurring only once. The specimen sequenced was peripheral blood. All receptors derive from a man in his sixties or seventies with active COVID-19.

The table lists this clone with a few counts. The rearrangement joins TRBV5-6 to TRBJ1-2; TRBD1 aligns across 8 bases. Germline assignment: CDR1 SGHDT and CDR2 YYEEEE. V shed 2 bases, J shed 3 bases, and the junction held 12 bases outside the gene matches. The CDR3 totals 17 residues. In nucleotides, the CDR3 is TGTGCCAGCAGCTTATGGACAGGGCCTCCGAATTACTATGGCTACACCTTC. Translated: CASSLWTGPPNYYGYTF.

This chain connects TRBV7-2 to TRBJ2-7; 14 bases are a match to TRBD2. From germline, CDR1 is SGHTA and CDR2 FQGNSA. The V segment lost 4 bases and the J segment 2 bases; nucleotides outside the gene matches: 1. This CDR3 is 15 amino acids long. CDR3 protein: CASSWGLAGAYEQYF. The CDR3 DNA sequence: TGTGCCAGCAGCTGGGGACTAGCGGGGGCCTACGAGCAGTACTTC. Using reference TRBV7-2 and TRBJ2-7 for the parts outside the CDR3, the full variable domain is GAGVSQSPSNKVTEKGKDVELRCDPISGHTALYWYRQSLGQGLEFLIYFQGNSAPDKSGLPSDRFSAERTGGSVSTLTIQRTQQEDSAVYLCASSWGLAGAYEQYFGPGTRLTVT.

This clone was counted once. The rearrangement links TRBV25-1 to TRBJ2-7, with TRBD1 matching 7 bases. CDR3 size: 15 residues. The junction had 8 bases not matched to a gene; V was cut back by 3 bases and J by 3 bases. Germline V lookup: CDR1 MGHDK, CDR2 SYGVNS. DNA of the CDR3: TGTGCCAGCAGTGATCCCGCGACAGGGAACTACGAGCAGTACTTC. Protein product: CASSDPATGNYEQYF.

The V call is TRBV4-3, the J call TRBJ2-3; 7 bases match TRBD1. Looked up from germline, CDR1 is LGHNA and CDR2 is YSLEER. Trimming at V came to 2 bases and at J to 2 bases, leaving 13 bases not matched to a gene. The CDR3 is made up of 18 amino acids. The CDR3 sequence is CASSQQRSVGGTTDTQYF. Here the CDR3 DNA reads TGCGCCAGCAGCCAACAAAGATCAGTAGGGGGCACCACAGATACGCAGTATTTT.

In this sample, this clone turned up once. CDR3 bases: TGTGCCAGCAGCCCTCGGGGGTCTGGAAACACCATATATTTT. Translation gives CASSPRGSGNTIYF. The gene calls are TRBV3-1 (or the pseudogene TRBV3-2) and TRBJ1-3; D might be TRBD1 (5 bases). The CDR3 length is 14 residues. Trimming removed 4 bases at V and 1 base at J, with 8 bases between. CDR1 and CDR2 (germline): LGHDT, YNNKEL (reference sequence).

The chain uses TRBV27 and TRBJ2-7, with unresolved D. With 6 bases removed from V and 2 bases from J, the gap between germline ends came to 14 bases. In germline, CDR1 is MNHEY, CDR2 SMNVEV (reference sequence). The CDR3 contains 14 residues. The DNA of the CDR3 is TGTGCCAGCAGCCCTCTCCTACGTACCTACGAGCAGTACTTC. It codes for CASSPLLRTYEQYF.

The chain has TRBV5-1 and TRBJ1-6; D might be TRBD1 (5 bases). V lost 0 bases and J lost 7, with 11 bases in between. Germline V lookup: CDR1 SGHRS, CDR2 YFSETQ. CDR3 length equals 15 residues. Here the CDR3 DNA reads TGCGCCAGCAGCTTGGAGGGACTGTCAAATTCACCCCTCCACTTT. This sequence encodes CASSLEGLSNSPLHF.

The sample holds one count of this clone. V gene TRBV29-1 combines with J gene TRBJ2-1, with D perhaps matching TRBD1 (5 bases). The V and J ends lost 5 bases and 0 bases respectively, with 8 bases between them. The CDR3 consists of 13 residues. Germline CDR1 is SQVTM and CDR2 is ANQGSEA. The CDR3 coding sequence is TGCAGCGTTCTCGACAGCTCCTACAATGAGCAGTTCTTC. Residues: CSVLDSSYNEQFF.

The chain joins TRBV12-3 or TRBV12-4 to TRBJ2-1; D gene unclear. Trimming stripped 5 bases from V and 9 bases from J, with 8 bases between. This CDR3 has 11 residues. This CDR3 reads CASSPFGEQFF. CDR3 DNA sequence: TGTGCCAGCAGTCCATTCGGTGAGCAGTTCTTC.

This clone appeared a few times. This sequence joins TRBV2 and TRBJ1-5; 7 bases align to TRBD1. CDR3 length: 14 residues. J lost 5 bases, V lost 6 bases, and 7 bases had no gene match. Germline lookup yields CDR1 SNHLY and CDR2 FYNNEI. This chain's CDR3 is CASSTRGADQPQHF. As DNA, the CDR3 is TGTGCCAGCAGCACCAGGGGGGCCGATCAGCCCCAGCATTTT.

J is TRBJ1-1 and V is TRBV19, with D tentatively TRBD1 (6 bases). Germline CDR1 reads LNHDA; CDR2 reads SQIVND (reference sequence). The CDR3 spans 13 residues. Deletions cut 9 bases from V and 3 bases from J, with 14 bases between. In DNA form, the CDR3 reads TGTGCCAGCGGCTGGGGGCGAGACACTGAAGCTTTCTTT. Protein product: CASGWGRDTEAFF.

The chain is built from TRBV7-2 and TRBJ2-7; TRBD1 aligns across 9 bases. Germline V gene data show CDR1 as SGHTA and CDR2 as FQGNSA. The J segment lost 4 bases and the V segment lost 4 bases, leaving 5 bases of the junction unmatched. The CDR3 length is 14 residues. The CDR3 nucleotides read TGTGCCAGCAGCTCAATGGGACAGGGATACGAGCAGTACTTC. Residues: CASSSMGQGYEQYF.

The rearrangement uses TRBV19 and TRBJ2-1, with 8 bases identical to TRBD1. The CDR3 contains 16 residues. J lost 7 bases, V lost 5 bases, and 13 bases had no gene match. Germline CDR1 and CDR2: LNHDA and SQIVND (reference sequence). CDR3 sequence: CASSPSSGGAQNEQFF. Written as DNA, the CDR3 is TGTGCCAGTAGTCCCTCCTCAGGGGGCGCTCAAAATGAGCAGTTCTTC.

The J gene is TRBJ2-5, the V gene TRBV15; D gene ambiguous. The germline V gene has CDR1 LNHNV and CDR2 YYDKDF (reference sequence). The CDR3 consists of 15 residues. V was cut by 2 bases and J by 5 bases, with 15 bases left in between. DNA for the CDR3: TGTGCCACCAGCAGATTGTCCGGGTTCAGTGAGACCCAGTACTTC. Translated, it gives CATSRLSGFSETQYF.

This clone turned up a few times. The CDR3 here is CASSTTQETQYF. The DNA for the CDR3 is TGCGCCAGCTCGACTACCCAAGAGACCCAGTACTTC. The chain has TRBV5-1 and TRBJ2-5, with D perhaps matching TRBD2 (5 bases). V was clipped by 7 bases and J by 1 base, with 8 bases between them. The CDR3 totals 12 residues. Germline assignment: CDR1 SGHRS and CDR2 YFSETQ.

The chain combines TRBV2 with TRBJ1-6, with a possible D match to TRBD1 (6 bases). Trimming removed 0 bases from V and 0 bases from J, with 15 bases in between. This CDR3 has 19 amino acids. Germline V gene sequence: CDR1 SNHLY, CDR2 FYNNEI. The CDR3 sequence: CASSEALRTDSSYNSPLHF. The CDR3 DNA follows: TGTGCCAGCAGTGAAGCGCTTCGGACAGATAGCTCCTATAATTCACCCCTCCACTTT.

The V gene is TRBV7-8, the J gene TRBJ2-5; 12 bases line up with TRBD1. With V trimmed by 2 bases and J by 4 bases, 14 bases remained unmatched. The CDR3 runs to 19 residues. CDR1 is SGHVS and CDR2 is FQNEAQ in the germline V gene. The CDR3 spells CASSLLVKGTGGYGETQYF. The CDR3, as DNA: TGTGCCAGCAGCTTATTGGTTAAAGGGACAGGGGGCTACGGAGAGACCCAGTACTTC.

This chain links TRBV25-1 with TRBJ1-2; no definite D call. The CDR3 length is 11 residues. In germline, CDR1 is MGHDK, CDR2 SYGVNS. V gave up 7 bases and J gave up 7 bases, with 10 bases separating them. The CDR3 DNA reads as TGTGCCAGCAAAGACGGACTTGGCTACACCTTC. This gives the protein CASKDGLGYTF.

The V call is TRBV30, the J call TRBJ1-1; the match to TRBD1 covers 7 bases. J gave up 1 base and V 3 bases, and 2 bases lay outside the gene matches. From germline, CDR1 is GTSNPN and CDR2 SVGIG (reference sequence). This CDR3 region has 13 residues. The CDR3 spells CAWSRQGNTEAFF. The CDR3 nucleotides are TGTGCCTGGAGCAGACAGGGGAACACTGAAGCTTTCTTT.